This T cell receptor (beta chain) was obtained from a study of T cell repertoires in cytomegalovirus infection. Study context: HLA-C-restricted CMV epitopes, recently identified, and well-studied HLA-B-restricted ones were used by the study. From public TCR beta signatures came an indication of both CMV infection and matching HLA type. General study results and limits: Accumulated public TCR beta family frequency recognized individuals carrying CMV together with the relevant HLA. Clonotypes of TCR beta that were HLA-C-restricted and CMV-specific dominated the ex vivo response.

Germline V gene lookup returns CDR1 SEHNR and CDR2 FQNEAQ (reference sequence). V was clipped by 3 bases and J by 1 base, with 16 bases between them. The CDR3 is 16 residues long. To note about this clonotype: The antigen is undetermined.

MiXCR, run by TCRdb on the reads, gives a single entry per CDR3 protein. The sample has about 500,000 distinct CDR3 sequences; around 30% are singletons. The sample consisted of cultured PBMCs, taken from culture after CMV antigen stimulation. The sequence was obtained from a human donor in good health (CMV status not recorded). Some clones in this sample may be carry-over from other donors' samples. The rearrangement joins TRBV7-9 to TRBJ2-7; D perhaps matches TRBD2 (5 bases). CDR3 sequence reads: CASSFLYRTGSYEQYF. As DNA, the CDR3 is TGTGCCAGCAGCTTCTTATATCGGACTGGGTCCTACGAGCAGTACTTC.